Included here is one T cell receptor beta chain sequence, with context. Its antigen remains unknown. Sequenced by immunoSEQ multiplex PCR; TCRdb stores in-frame clones only, minus some. Among about 86,000 clones listed, roughly 90% were seen once. The entry originates in a study of T cell responses to AZD1222 COVID-19 vaccine. Study results and caveats: Spike-specific TCRs gained breadth and depth after people received two AZD1222 doses. At 160-218 and 743-854, vaccine-associated CD4 TCRs were dominant, and they spanned spike.

The sequence derives from an adult in good health. Material: peripheral blood, obtained on day 0 of AZD1222 vaccination.

The CDR3, as DNA: TGTGCCAGCAGTTTATCGCTGGGGCTGAATAGCAATCAGCCCCAGCATTTT. Translated: CASSLSLGLNSNQPQHF. The chain employs TRBV27 and TRBJ1-5; a possible D gene is TRBD1 (5 bases). The CDR3 consists of 17 residues. The germline gives CDR1 MNHEY, CDR2 SMNVEV (reference sequence). Trimming removed 0 bases at V and 0 bases at J, with 12 bases between.